This T cell receptor beta chain stems from a study of blood T cell repertoires in COVID-19. Some clones are missing from TCRdb's copy, which holds only in-frame ones; the method was immunoSEQ multiplex PCR. The table records around 330,000 clones, approximately 81% of them present only once. Allocation to cohorts depended on clinical history reported by the participants. This TCR was recovered from a woman aged 25 to 39 who had been exposed to COVID-19. The specimen sequenced was PBMCs or T cells enriched from blood (not recorded which).

The CDR3 DNA sequence: TGTGCCAGCAGCGTCAGGCAGGGAAACACAGATACGCAGTATTTT. Translation: CASSVRQGNTDTQYF. The chain joins TRBV9 to TRBJ2-3; tentative D call: TRBD1 (5 bases). With 2 bases removed from V and 2 bases from J, the gap between germline ends came to 12 bases. The CDR3 consists of 15 residues. Germline-derived CDR1 and CDR2 are SGDLS and YYNGEE.